These 5 T cell receptor beta chains share one sample of origin, sequenced in a study of cytomegalovirus exposure and HLA in healthy donors. The PCR was carried out with 60 Vbeta primers and 13 Jbeta primers. Libraries were prepared by immunoSEQ multiplex PCR; TCRdb keeps only in-frame clonotypes and omits some of them. Of about 150,000 clones listed, approximately 69% are singletons. Material: PBMCs. These receptors were collected from a man under 40 in good health and CMV-seronegative.

A remark on this clone: This same CDR3 is encoded by further DNA sequences in the sample. V gene TRBV27 combines with J gene TRBJ2-5; D is perhaps TRBD1 (6 bases). CDR1 is MNHEY, CDR2 SMNVEV, per germline (reference sequence). This CDR3 is 13 amino acids long. V lost 5 bases to trimming and J lost 5 bases, with 12 bases between them. The CDR3 is CASSPDRGETQYF. The CDR3 region has the DNA TGTGCCAGCAGTCCGGACAGAGGCGAGACCCAGTACTTC.

This chain joins TRBV19 and TRBJ1-1; TRBD1 is a possible D gene (6 bases). V was cut by 5 bases and J by 0 bases, with 16 bases left in between. Per germline, CDR1 LNHDA and CDR2 SQIVND (reference sequence). This CDR3 comprises 16 residues. For the CDR3, the DNA is TGTGCCAGTAGTTCCAACAGGGAACGAATGAACACTGAAGCTTTCTTT. Translated: CASSSNRERMNTEAFF.

DNA for the CDR3: TGTGCCAGCAGCCAGGACAGGGACTCTGGGGCCAACGTCCTGACTTTC. This sequence encodes CASSQDRDSGANVLTF. The rearrangement links TRBV4-2 to TRBJ2-6; 8 bases match TRBD1. The CDR3 spans 16 residues. V gave up 3 bases and J gave up 0 bases; unmatched junction bases: 1. Per germline, CDR1 LGHNA and CDR2 YNFKEQ.

This clone was seen once. The chain joins TRBV4-3 to TRBJ1-1; D unresolved. This CDR3 is 15 amino acids long. Trimming left V 1 base short and J 2 bases short, with 11 bases between. Germline V gene data show CDR1 as LGHNA and CDR2 as YSLEER. CDR3 coding DNA: TGCGCCAGCAGCCAAGGGAGGGTAAGAAACACTGAAGCTTTCTTT. Its protein is CASSQGRVRNTEAFF.

This clone appeared a few times. This sequence joins TRBV5-1 and TRBJ1-1; TRBD1 aligns across 8 bases. Germline CDR1 reads SGHRS; CDR2 reads YFSETQ. This CDR3 has 15 residues. The trim removed 6 bases at V and 1 base at J, leaving 8 bases unmatched. This chain's CDR3 is CASTFGTGGNTEAFF. The CDR3 nucleotides read TGCGCCAGCACCTTCGGGACAGGCGGGAACACTGAAGCTTTCTTT.